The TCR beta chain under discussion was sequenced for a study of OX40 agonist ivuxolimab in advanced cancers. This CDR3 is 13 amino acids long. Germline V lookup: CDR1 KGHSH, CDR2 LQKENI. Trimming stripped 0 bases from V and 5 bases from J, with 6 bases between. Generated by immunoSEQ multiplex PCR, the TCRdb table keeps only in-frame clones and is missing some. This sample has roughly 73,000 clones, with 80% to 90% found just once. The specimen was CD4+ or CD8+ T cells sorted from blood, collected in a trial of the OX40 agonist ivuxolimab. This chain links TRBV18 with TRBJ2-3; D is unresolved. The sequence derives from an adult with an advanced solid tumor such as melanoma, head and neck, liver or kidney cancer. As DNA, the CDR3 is TGTGCCAGCTCACCACCGACAATAGATACGCAGTATTTT. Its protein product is CASSPPTIDTQYF.